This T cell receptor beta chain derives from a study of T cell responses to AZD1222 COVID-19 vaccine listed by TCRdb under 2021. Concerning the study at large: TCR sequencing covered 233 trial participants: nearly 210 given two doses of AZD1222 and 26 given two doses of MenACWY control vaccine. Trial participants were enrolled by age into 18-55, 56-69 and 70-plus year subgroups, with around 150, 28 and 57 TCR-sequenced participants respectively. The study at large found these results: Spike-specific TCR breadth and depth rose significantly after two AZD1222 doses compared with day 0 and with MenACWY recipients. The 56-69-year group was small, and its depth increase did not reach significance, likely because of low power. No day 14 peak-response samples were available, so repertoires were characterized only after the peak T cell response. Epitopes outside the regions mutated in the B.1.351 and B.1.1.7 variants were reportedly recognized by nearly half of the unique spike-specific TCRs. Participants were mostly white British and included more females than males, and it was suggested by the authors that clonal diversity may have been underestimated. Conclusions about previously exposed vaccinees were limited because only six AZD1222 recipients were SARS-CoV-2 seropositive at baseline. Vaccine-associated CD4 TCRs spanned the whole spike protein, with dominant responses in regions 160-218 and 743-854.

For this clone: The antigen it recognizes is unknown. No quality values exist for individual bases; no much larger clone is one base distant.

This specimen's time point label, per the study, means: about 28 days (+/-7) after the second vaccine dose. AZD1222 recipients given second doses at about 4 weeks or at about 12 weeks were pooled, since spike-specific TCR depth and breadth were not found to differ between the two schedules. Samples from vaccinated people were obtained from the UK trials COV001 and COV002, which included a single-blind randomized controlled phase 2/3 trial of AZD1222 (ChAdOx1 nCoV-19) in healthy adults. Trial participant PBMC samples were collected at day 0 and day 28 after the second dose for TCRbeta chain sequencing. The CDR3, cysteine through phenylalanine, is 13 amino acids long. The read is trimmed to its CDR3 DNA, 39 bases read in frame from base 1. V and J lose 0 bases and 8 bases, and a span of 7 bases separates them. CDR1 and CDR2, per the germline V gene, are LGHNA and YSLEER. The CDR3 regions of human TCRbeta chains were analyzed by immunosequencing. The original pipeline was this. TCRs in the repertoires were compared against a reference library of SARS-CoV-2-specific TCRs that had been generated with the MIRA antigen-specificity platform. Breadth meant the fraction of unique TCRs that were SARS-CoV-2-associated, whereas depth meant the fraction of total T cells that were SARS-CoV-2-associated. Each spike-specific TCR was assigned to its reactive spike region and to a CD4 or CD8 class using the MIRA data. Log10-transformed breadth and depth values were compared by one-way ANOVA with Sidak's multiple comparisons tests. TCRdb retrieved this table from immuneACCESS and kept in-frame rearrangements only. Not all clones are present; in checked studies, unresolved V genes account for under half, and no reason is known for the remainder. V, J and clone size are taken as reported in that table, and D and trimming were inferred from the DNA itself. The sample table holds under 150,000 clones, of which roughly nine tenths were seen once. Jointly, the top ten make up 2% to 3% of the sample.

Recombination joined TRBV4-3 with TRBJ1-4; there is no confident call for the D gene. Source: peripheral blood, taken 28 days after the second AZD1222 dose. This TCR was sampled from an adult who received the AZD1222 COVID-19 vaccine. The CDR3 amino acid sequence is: CASSQDSREKLFF. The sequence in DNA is TGCGCCAGCAGCCAAGATTCGCGGGAAAAACTGTTTTTT.